Shown below are 30 T cell receptor beta chains from a single sample sequenced in a study of T cells in Graves' hyperthyroidism and ophthalmopathy. Template material for amplifying TCR beta CDR3 regions consisted of RNA transcripts. During a first-round RT-PCR of the TCR CDR3, the HTBI primer set was used. MiXCR, applied by TCRdb to the multiplex PCR reads, yields one record per CDR3 protein. The sample lists hundreds of thousands of distinct CDR3 sequences, more than 11% seen once, with 5.5% to 7.5% in the top ten. Sequencing used blood. The origin of the receptors is a woman aged 25 to 39 with Graves' hyperthyroidism that later progressed to Graves' ophthalmopathy.

This clonotype was seen many times. The J gene is TRBJ2-1, the V gene TRBV6-1, with 9 bases that match TRBD1. V lost 5 bases and J lost 6; bases outside the gene matches: 5. The germline gives CDR1 MNHNS, CDR2 SASEGT. CDR3 length: 14 residues. CDR3 in DNA: TGTGCCAGCAGTCACGGGACAGGGCCCAATGAGCAGTTCTTC. Its translation is CASSHGTGPNEQFF.

This clonotype occurred many times. V usage is TRBV14 and J usage is TRBJ1-2; TRBD1 agrees at 8 bases. V was clipped by 3 bases and J by 4 bases; unmatched bases: 7. CDR1 and CDR2 from the germline V gene are SGHDN and FVKESK. CDR3 length equals 15 residues. CDR3 sequence reads: CASSQQQTGGYGYTF. The DNA of the CDR3 is TGTGCCAGCAGCCAGCAGCAAACAGGGGGCTATGGCTACACCTTC.

This clonotype showed up many times. The genes are TRBV30 and TRBJ2-5; TRBD2 matches at 9 bases. This CDR3 contains 16 residues. The V segment lost 1 base and the J segment 4 bases; nucleotides outside the gene matches: 10. The germline V gene has CDR1 GTSNPN and CDR2 SVGIG (reference sequence). Written as DNA, the CDR3 is TGTGCCTGGAGTGGAGCATGGACTAGCGTCGGAGAGACCCAGTACTTC. This encodes CAWSGAWTSVGETQYF.

The chain couples TRBV9 to TRBJ2-7; perhaps TRBD2 as D (7 bases). This CDR3 is built from 14 residues. Deletions cut 3 bases from V and 3 bases from J, with 13 bases between. The germline V gene has CDR1 SGDLS and CDR2 YYNGEE. The CDR3 DNA sequence: TGTGCCAGCAGCGAGGGGGGGGGGGGCTACGAGCAGTACTTC. It specifies CASSEGGGGYEQYF.

This clonotype was seen at least ten times. The chain employs TRBV11-2 and TRBJ1-6, with a tentative D call TRBD1 (5 bases). The CDR3 length is 17 residues. V was pared by 2 bases and J by 3 bases, with 14 bases between. CDR1 and CDR2 (germline): SGHAT, FQNNGV. The CDR3 region has the DNA TGTGCCAGCAGCTTATCCGGGGGGGTAGGCTATAATTCACCCCTCCACTTT. Amino acids: CASSLSGGVGYNSPLHF.

This clonotype showed up just a few times. The genes are TRBV3-1 and TRBJ2-3; 13 nucleotides line up with TRBD2. V lost 2 bases, J lost 4 bases, and 6 bases stayed unmatched. Germline V gene sequence: CDR1 LGHDT, CDR2 YNNKEL (reference sequence). CDR3 size: 17 residues. This CDR3 reads CASSQKGLAGLADTQYF. In DNA form, the CDR3 reads TGTGCCAGCAGCCAAAAGGGACTAGCGGGACTCGCAGATACGCAGTATTTT.

Turning to this clonotype: Compared with germline, one end of the junction differs, possibly owing to a read error. The chain links TRBV7-3 to TRBJ2-2; the D call may be TRBD1 or TRBD2 (5 bases each). Germline CDR1 is SGHTA and CDR2 is FQGTGA. The CDR3 has 16 amino acids. DNA of the CDR3: TGTGCTAGCAGCTTAGAGTGGGGGAGTGGCATCGGGGAGCTGTTTTTT. Translating gives CASSLEWGSGIGELFF.

This clonotype was seen ten or more times. V gene TRBV5-1 combines with J gene TRBJ2-5; the D gene could be TRBD1 or TRBD2 (5 bases each). V was pared by 3 bases and J by 9 bases, with 12 bases between. Germline loops: CDR1 SGHRS, CDR2 YFSETQ. The CDR3 covers 12 residues. CDR3 residues: CASSYGAGAQYF. The CDR3, as DNA: TGCGCCAGCAGCTACGGGGCAGGAGCCCAGTACTTC.

V gene TRBV20-1 combines with J gene TRBJ2-1, with TRBD2 matching over 8 bases. The CDR3 is made up of 14 amino acids. The V segment lost 8 bases and the J segment 9 bases; nucleotides outside the gene matches: 15. The germline V gene encodes CDR1 DFQATT and CDR2 SNEGSKA (reference sequence). In DNA, the CDR3 is TGCAGTATAAATACTAGCGGAATTAAACCTGAGCAGTTCTTC. This codes for CSINTSGIKPEQFF.

This clonotype was observed many times. This sequence joins TRBV28 and TRBJ2-3, with D uncertain. CDR3 length equals 15 residues. The germline V gene encodes CDR1 MDHEN and CDR2 SYDVKM. V was clipped by 3 bases and J by 0 bases, with 10 bases between them. This CDR3 is CASSFQSSSTDTQYF. CDR3 in DNA: TGTGCCAGCAGTTTTCAGTCGTCTAGCACAGATACGCAGTATTTT.

This clonotype was detected many times. This sequence joins TRBV18 and TRBJ1-1, with D unresolved. The CDR3 runs to 13 residues. CDR1 is KGHSH and CDR2 is LQKENI in the germline V gene. With 3 bases removed from V and 0 bases from J, the gap between germline ends came to 5 bases. The CDR3 is CASSPILNTEAFF. In DNA, the CDR3 is TGTGCCAGCTCACCGATACTGAACACTGAAGCTTTCTTT. Complete variable domain (other parts from reference TRBV18 and TRBJ1-1): NAGVMQNPRHLVRRRGQEARLRCSPMKGHSHVYWYRQLPEEGLKFMVYLQKENIIDESGMPKERFSAEFPKEGPSILRIQQVVRGDSAAYFCASSPILNTEAFFGQGTRLTVV.

This clonotype was seen at least ten times. The V call is TRBV10-3, the J call TRBJ2-5, with D maybe TRBD2 (5 bases). From germline, CDR1 is ENHRY and CDR2 SYGVKD. This CDR3 has 13 amino acids. V gave up 0 bases and J gave up 3 bases, with 5 bases separating them. CDR3 coding DNA: TGTGCCATCAGTGAGTCGAGGGAAGAGACCCAGTACTTC. Its protein product is CAISESREETQYF.

About this clonotype: A junction end diverges from the germline sequence, so it may reflect a read error. The chain joins TRBV7-2 to TRBJ1-5; D is unclear. This CDR3 comprises 13 residues. Germline assignment: CDR1 SGHTA and CDR2 FQGNSA. The CDR3 DNA reads as TGTGCCAGCAGCTCTTATAGCGATCAGCCCCAGCATTTT. This translates into CASSSYSDQPQHF.

This clonotype was detected many times. V gene TRBV12-3 or TRBV12-4 combines with J gene TRBJ1-1; 7 bases align to TRBD1. The CDR3 spans 14 residues. The V and J ends lost 6 bases and 1 base, in that order; junction bases with no gene match: 5. The DNA of the CDR3 is TGTGCCAGCAGGGAGACAGGGAAGAACACTGAAGCTTTCTTT. Encoded protein: CASRETGKNTEAFF.

The chain links TRBV9 to TRBJ2-7; D possibly corresponds to TRBD2 (6 bases). Trimming cost V 3 bases and J 2 bases, with 15 bases left between them. The CDR3 contains 15 residues. Germline V gene data show CDR1 as SGDLS and CDR2 as YYNGEE. As DNA, the CDR3 is TGTGCCAGCAGCGGAGGGGAGGCGGAAGCCTACGAGCAGTACTTC. Its translation: CASSGGEAEAYEQYF.

This clonotype was counted at least ten times. The chain couples TRBV30 to TRBJ2-7; D unresolved. Germline CDR1 GTSNPN, CDR2 SVGIG (reference sequence). Trimming took off 2 bases at V and 5 bases at J, with 7 bases between the two ends. This CDR3 comprises 11 residues. The CDR3 DNA reads TGTGCCTGGAGTTTCCTAAACGAGCAGTACTTC. Protein: CAWSFLNEQYF.

This clonotype was seen only a few times. The V call is TRBV15, the J call TRBJ2-7; TRBD1 matches 9 bases. The CDR3 consists of 14 residues. V shed 1 base, J shed 5 bases, and the junction held 3 bases outside the gene matches. In germline, CDR1 is LNHNV, CDR2 YYDKDF (reference sequence). The CDR3 sequence: CATSRGGQGNEQYF. CDR3 bases: TGTGCCACCAGCAGAGGCGGACAGGGGAACGAGCAGTACTTC.

Comments on this clonotype: This may come from a read error, since a much larger clone is one base off. V gene TRBV19 combines with J gene TRBJ2-1; D is ambiguous. Germline-derived CDR1 and CDR2 are LNHDA and SQIVND (reference sequence). The CDR3 runs to 11 residues. The chain's CDR3 is CDSSAPNEQFF. Here the CDR3 DNA reads TGTGACAGTAGTGCCCCCAATGAGCAGTTCTTC.

As to this clonotype: One end of the junction is discordant with germline, which a read error may explain. The V gene is TRBV28, the J gene TRBJ1-4; D may be TRBD1 (5 bases). Germline CDR1 reads MDHEN; CDR2 reads SYDVKM. The CDR3 covers 16 residues. CDR3 sequence: CDSSNGQGATNEKLFF. CDR3 nucleotide sequence: TGTGACAGCAGCAACGGCCAGGGAGCAACTAATGAAAAACTGTTTTTT.

In its sample, this clonotype was seen many times. This chain links TRBV7-2 with TRBJ1-5; no firm D call. The CDR3 runs to 13 residues. Germline V gene data show CDR1 as SGHTA and CDR2 as FQGNSA. Trimming cost V 4 bases and J 5 bases, with 9 bases left between them. CDR3 sequence reads: CASSSNTDQPQHF. The CDR3 nucleotides are TGTGCCAGCAGCTCGAACACCGATCAGCCCCAGCATTTT.

V gene TRBV12-3 or TRBV12-4 combines with J gene TRBJ2-6; 8 bases are shared with TRBD1. CDR3 length: 16 amino acids. After removal of 5 bases from V and 1 base from J, the junction contained 4 bases not matched to a gene. Here the CDR3 reads CASSRTGRSGANVLTF. DNA of the CDR3: TGTGCCAGCAGTCGGACAGGGAGGTCTGGGGCCAACGTCCTGACTTTC.

A word on this clonotype: Possible read error: a much larger clone is one base away. This chain uses TRBV12-3 or TRBV12-4 with TRBJ1-3; tentatively, D is TRBD1 (5 bases). This CDR3 has 14 amino acids. CDR3 nucleotides: TGTGCCAGCCCGGGACCGCTCTCTGGAAACACCACATATTTT. It encodes CASPGPLSGNTTYF.

Details on this clonotype: The junction differs from germline at one of its ends, possibly a read error. The J gene is TRBJ2-1, the V gene TRBV28, with a weak D call TRBD1 (6 bases). Germline V gives CDR1 MDHEN, CDR2 SYDVKM. This CDR3 region has 12 residues. The CDR3, as DNA: TGTGCCAGCAGTTTACGGCAGGGGTATTTGGTCTTC. It encodes CASSLRQGYLVF.

Ten or more counts support this clonotype. The chain uses TRBV7-2 and TRBJ1-3; unclear D gene. This CDR3 has 15 amino acids. Germline loops: CDR1 SGHTA, CDR2 FQGNSA. V was clipped by 0 bases and J by 2 bases, with 8 bases between them. The DNA for the CDR3 is TGTGCCAGCAGCTTAGCCGACATGGCTGGAAACACCATATATTTT. Translation gives CASSLADMAGNTIYF.

Ten or more counts support this clonotype. The chain links TRBV18 to TRBJ2-1; 12 nucleotides agree with TRBD2. CDR3 length: 17 amino acids. From germline, CDR1 is KGHSH and CDR2 LQKENI. Trimming took 0 bases from V and 3 from J; bases not matched to a gene: 3. CDR3 sequence: CASSPPSSGRVYNEQFF. Written as DNA, the CDR3 is TGTGCCAGCTCACCACCGTCTAGCGGGAGGGTCTACAATGAGCAGTTCTTC.

This clonotype showed up many times. This chain uses TRBV20-1 with TRBJ1-3; 10 positions agree with TRBD1. Germline CDR1 and CDR2: DFQATT and SNEGSKA (reference sequence). This CDR3 is built from 15 residues. V was clipped by 5 bases and J by 3 bases; unmatched bases: 7. CDR3 protein: CSAPGTGDGGNTIYF. CDR3 DNA sequence: TGCAGTGCTCCGGGGACAGGGGACGGTGGAAACACCATATATTTT.

The V gene is TRBV19, the J gene TRBJ1-3; the D is unclear. In germline, CDR1 is LNHDA, CDR2 SQIVND (reference sequence). The germline V and J ends were trimmed by 2 bases and 3 bases, with 14 bases remaining between them. This CDR3 has 16 amino acids. The CDR3, as DNA: TGTGCCAGTAGTATATCTCCAGGAGAGGGTGGAAACACCATATATTTT. This gives the protein CASSISPGEGGNTIYF.

In this sample, this clonotype turned up a few times. The chain carries TRBV4-1 and TRBJ2-1, with TRBD2 matching over 10 bases. The CDR3 has 17 residues. After removal of 4 bases from V and 5 bases from J, the junction contained 11 bases not matched to a gene. Germline CDR1 is MGHRA and CDR2 is YSYEKL. In DNA form, the CDR3 reads TGCGCCAGCAGCCTGGCTAGCGGGAGATTTCCTAACAATGAGCAGTTCTTC. Translation gives CASSLASGRFPNNEQFF.

This clonotype was observed many times. The CDR3 spells CASSQVSGGGVEQYF. The CDR3 nucleotides read TGTGCCAGCAGCCAAGTGTCAGGAGGGGGGGTCGAGCAGTACTTC. V is TRBV3-1 and J is TRBJ2-7; TRBD2 is a possible D gene (7 bases). This CDR3 has 15 amino acids. Germline CDR1 LGHDT, CDR2 YNNKEL (reference sequence). The ends were cut back, 1 base at V and 6 bases at J, with 16 bases in the middle.

This clonotype was counted ten times or more. The chain uses TRBV4-1 and TRBJ2-1; D is possibly TRBD2 (5 bases). Germline V CDR1 and CDR2: MGHRA, YSYEKL. Trimming stripped 7 bases from V and 1 base from J, with 14 bases between. The CDR3 length is 15 residues. As DNA, the CDR3 is TGCGCCAGCACAGCCATAGCGTCTTCCTACAATGAGCAGTTCTTC. It yields the protein CASTAIASSYNEQFF.